The 20 T cell receptor beta chains presented below share a single source sample, sequenced in a study of blood T cell repertoires in COVID-19. Profiling relied on immunoSEQ multiplex PCR, and the TCRdb table lists in-frame clones only, not all of them. The sample includes some 150,000 clones, 65% to 85% seen only once; the top ten take 4.5% to 6%. The sample taken for sequencing was PBMCs or T cells enriched from blood (not recorded which). These receptors originate from a woman aged 50 to 65 who had been exposed to COVID-19.

J is TRBJ2-7 and V is TRBV27, with 7 bases identical to TRBD1. This CDR3 contains 18 residues. V dropped 4 bases and J dropped 3; count of bases not matched to a gene: 18. CDR1 MNHEY and CDR2 SMNVEV come from the germline V gene (reference sequence). Here the CDR3 reads CASSSGTAVAPSFYEQYF. DNA of the CDR3: TGTGCCAGCAGTTCCGGGACAGCAGTTGCCCCCTCCTTCTACGAGCAGTACTTC.

This clone came up a few times. V is TRBV5-4 and J is TRBJ1-1; maybe TRBD1 (5 bases). The V gene's germline CDR1 is SGHNT and CDR2 YYREEE (reference sequence). The V end was cut by 5 bases, the J end by 3 bases, with 17 bases between. CDR3 size: 15 residues. This chain's CDR3 is CASRVGEDTYTEAFF. In DNA form, the CDR3 reads TGTGCCAGCAGGGTTGGGGAGGACACCTACACTGAAGCTTTCTTT.

This chain uses TRBV7-2 with TRBJ1-2; 7 nucleotides match TRBD1. Trimming cost V 5 bases and J 4 bases; bases outside gene matches: 4. Germline V gene lookup returns CDR1 SGHTA and CDR2 FQGNSA. This CDR3 comprises 13 residues. This CDR3 is CASSRDRVYGYTF. CDR3 in DNA: TGTGCCAGCAGCCGTGACAGGGTCTATGGCTACACCTTC.

The V gene is TRBV10-3, the J gene TRBJ1-2; 7 nucleotides agree with TRBD1. The V and J ends lost 6 bases and 7 bases, in that order; junction bases with no gene match: 11. Looked up from germline, CDR1 is ENHRY and CDR2 is SYGVKD. The CDR3 has 14 residues. The CDR3 region has the DNA TGTGCCATCAGCGTGCGACAGGGAAGTTTTGGCTACACCTTC. It translates to CAISVRQGSFGYTF.

V is TRBV18 and J is TRBJ2-1, with 13 bases aligning to TRBD2. Germline V lookup: CDR1 KGHSH, CDR2 LQKENI. Trimming removed 6 bases from V and 6 bases from J; junction bases left unmatched: 2. CDR3 length: 14 amino acids. The CDR3 is CASSRTSGGNEQFF. In DNA form, the CDR3 reads TGTGCCAGCTCGCGGACTAGCGGGGGCAATGAGCAGTTCTTC.

There are a few counts of this clone. The chain carries TRBV11-2 and TRBJ2-2; tentatively, D is TRBD1 (6 bases). CDR3 length: 15 residues. The germline CDR1 and CDR2 sequences are SGHAT and FQNNGV. Trimming cost V 7 bases and J 1 base, with 13 bases left between them. This CDR3 is CASTRLTGNTGELFF. The CDR3 nucleotides are TGTGCCAGCACCCGGCTGACAGGGAACACCGGGGAGCTGTTTTTT.

This clone was detected only a few times. The rearrangement uses TRBV19 and TRBJ1-1; tentative D call: TRBD1 (5 bases). CDR3 length: 13 amino acids. The V and J ends lost 10 bases and 1 base respectively, with 13 bases between them. Germline V gives CDR1 LNHDA, CDR2 SQIVND (reference sequence). The CDR3 bases are TGTGCCACCCAGTTCGGGGGGAACACTGAAGCTTTCTTT. Translated, it gives CATQFGGNTEAFF. Full variable domain (remainder filled in from reference TRBV19 and TRBJ1-1): DGGITQSPKYLFRKEGQNVTLSCEQNLNHDAMYWYRQDPGQGLRLIYYSQIVNDFQKGDIAEGYSVSREKKESFPLTVTSAQKNPTAFYLCATQFGGNTEAFFGQGTRLTVV.

The CDR3 region has the DNA TGTGCCAGCAGGACAGGGGGGTCCTACAATGAGCAGTTCTTC. Its translation is CASRTGGSYNEQFF. The genes are TRBV6-5 and TRBJ2-1, with 9 bases matching TRBD1. V dropped 6 bases and J dropped 1; count of bases not matched to a gene: 1. Germline loops: CDR1 MNHEY, CDR2 SVGAGI. The CDR3 totals 14 residues.

V and J are TRBV11-2 and TRBJ2-6; D unresolved. CDR1 is SGHAT, CDR2 FQNNGV, per germline. The CDR3 runs 15 residues. V was clipped by 4 bases and J by 1 base, with 8 bases between them. The CDR3 is CASSSYSSGANVLTF. The CDR3 DNA is TGTGCCAGCAGCTCGTATAGTTCTGGGGCCAACGTCCTGACTTTC. The variable domain in full, completed from reference TRBV11-2 and TRBJ2-6, reads EAGVAQSPRYKIIEKRQSVAFWCNPISGHATLYWYQQILGQGPKLLIQFQNNGVVDDSQLPKDRFSAERLKGVDSTLKIQPAKLEDSAVYLCASSSYSSGANVLTFGAGSRLTVL.

The chain combines TRBV6-5 with TRBJ1-4; TRBD1 matches at 12 bases. Unmatched junction bases numbered 7, after V lost 6 bases and J lost 8 bases. Germline V CDR1 and CDR2: MNHEY, SVGAGI. This CDR3 spans 15 amino acids. Here the CDR3 reads CASSITGTGGEKLFF. The DNA for the CDR3 is TGTGCCAGCAGCATAACCGGGACAGGGGGCGAAAAACTGTTTTTT.

This clone was detected ten times or more. V gene TRBV5-5 combines with J gene TRBJ1-5; D is ambiguous. The V end was cut by 0 bases, the J end by 5 bases, with 6 bases between. From germline, CDR1 is SGHKS and CDR2 YYEKEE (reference sequence). The CDR3 runs 13 residues. CDR3 sequence (DNA): TGTGCCAGCAGCTTGGGCTCGGATCAGCCCCAGCATTTT. Translation: CASSLGSDQPQHF. Using reference TRBV5-5 and TRBJ1-5 for the parts outside the CDR3, the full variable domain is DAGVTQSPTHLIKTRGQQVTLRCSPISGHKSVSWYQQVLGQGPQFIFQYYEKEERGRGNFPDRFSARQFPNYSSELNVNALLLGDSALYLCASSLGSDQPQHFGDGTRLSIL.

The chain is built from TRBV19 and TRBJ1-1; 10 bases align to TRBD1. CDR3 length equals 15 residues. Trimming removed 6 bases from V and 4 bases from J; junction bases left unmatched: 8. Germline V CDR1 and CDR2: LNHDA, SQIVND (reference sequence). The CDR3 nucleotides read TGTGCCAGTAGCAAACCGGGACAGGGGACCACTGAAGCTTTCTTT. Translated: CASSKPGQGTTEAFF. Full variable domain (remainder filled in from reference TRBV19 and TRBJ1-1): DGGITQSPKYLFRKEGQNVTLSCEQNLNHDAMYWYRQDPGQGLRLIYYSQIVNDFQKGDIAEGYSVSREKKESFPLTVTSAQKNPTAFYLCASSKPGQGTTEAFFGQGTRLTVV.

The J gene is TRBJ1-1, the V gene TRBV27; D unresolved. From germline, CDR1 is MNHEY and CDR2 SMNVEV (reference sequence). The CDR3 extends over 11 amino acids. Trimming removed 10 bases at V and 5 bases at J, with 11 bases between. CDR3 DNA sequence: TGTGCCACCATTCGGGGTACTGAAGCTTTCTTT. Translation: CATIRGTEAFF.

This clone was detected once. The chain combines TRBV2 with TRBJ1-6; 9 bases map to TRBD1. The CDR3 spans 15 residues. Per the germline V gene, CDR1 is SNHLY and CDR2 is FYNNEI. V shed 5 bases and J 5 bases; nucleotides not matched to a gene: 4. The CDR3 coding sequence is TGTGCCAGCAGTTGGGACAGGGTGAATAATTCACCCCTCCACTTT. It yields the protein CASSWDRVNNSPLHF.

V is TRBV12-3 or TRBV12-4 and J is TRBJ2-7; the D gene is possibly TRBD1 (6 bases). Trimming took off 8 bases at V and 0 bases at J, with 11 bases between the two ends. The CDR3 sequence is 13 residues long. CDR3 protein: CASQTGSSYEQYF. CDR3 sequence (DNA): TGTGCCAGCCAGACAGGCAGCTCCTACGAGCAGTACTTC.

This clone has just a few counts. The chain combines TRBV7-2 with TRBJ2-7; 12 bases agree with TRBD2. Germline V lookup: CDR1 SGHTA, CDR2 FQGNSA. With 2 bases clipped from V and 2 bases from J, the junction kept 1 base outside the gene matches. The CDR3 loop spans 15 amino acids. The CDR3 region has the DNA TGTGCCAGCAGCTTATCTAGCGGGGGGGCCTACGAGCAGTACTTC. Residues: CASSLSSGGAYEQYF.

The chain is built from TRBV6-6 and TRBJ2-1; 10 bases are shared with TRBD2. Germline lookup yields CDR1 MNHNY and CDR2 SVGAGI (reference sequence). The CDR3 covers 14 residues. V dropped 10 bases and J dropped 2; count of bases not matched to a gene: 5. CDR3 DNA sequence: TGTGCCATTTCGAGCGGGAGGGCCTACAATGAGCAGTTCTTC. Translated: CAISSGRAYNEQFF.

The rearrangement joins TRBV19 to TRBJ2-3, with D perhaps matching TRBD2 (5 bases). This CDR3 spans 14 amino acids. The germline V gene encodes CDR1 LNHDA and CDR2 SQIVND (reference sequence). V was shortened by 6 bases and J by 0 bases, with 10 bases between the two germline ends. The DNA for the CDR3 is TGTGCCAGTAGCCCAGCGGTTAGCACAGATACGCAGTATTTT. Protein sequence: CASSPAVSTDTQYF.

This clone was recorded a few times. The V and J genes are TRBV27 and TRBJ1-6; D ambiguous. This CDR3 is 15 amino acids long. Germline values: CDR1 MNHEY, CDR2 SMNVEV (reference sequence). Between the trimmed V and J ends, which lost 6 bases and 13 bases, there was a span of 22 bases. The CDR3 DNA is TGTGCCAGCAGACTTACCGGGATTTGGGTAGGTCCCCTCCACTTT. Translation gives CASRLTGIWVGPLHF.

CDR3 protein: CASSQDPRGTEAFF. The CDR3 bases are TGCGCCAGCAGCCAAGACCCCCGAGGGACTGAAGCTTTCTTT. The V and J genes are TRBV4-3 and TRBJ1-1, with D uncertain. CDR3 length equals 14 residues. Germline assignment: CDR1 LGHNA and CDR2 YSLEER. V was shortened by 0 bases and J by 5 bases, with 10 bases between the two germline ends.